This T cell receptor (beta chain) is from a study of blood T cell repertoires in COVID-19. Across the study: Samples taken during acute and convalescent COVID-19 were collected in the United States, Italy and Spain. PBMCs, B-cell-depleted T cells, or T cells provided the cDNA or gDNA that made up the material.

Profiling relied on immunoSEQ multiplex PCR, and the TCRdb table lists in-frame clones only, not all of them. The data show 90,000 to 100,000 clones, with about four fifths seen just once and under 2% held by the top ten. This TCR was recovered from a man in his 70s with active or convalescent COVID-19. Sample: peripheral blood.

The CDR3: CASKLTENKSHKLFF. The DNA of the CDR3 is TGTGCCAGCAAGCTGACAGAAAACAAAAGTCACAAACTGTTTTTT. The rearrangement joins TRBV6-5 to TRBJ1-4; maybe TRBD1 (5 bases). V lost 7 bases and J 11 bases, leaving 23 bases between the germline ends. Germline assignment: CDR1 MNHEY and CDR2 SVGAGI. This CDR3 has 15 residues.